This T cell receptor (beta chain) was captured by sequencing in a study of T cells in Graves' hyperthyroidism and ophthalmopathy. The investigators amplified TCR beta CDR3 regions from RNA transcripts. First-round RT-PCR of the TCR CDR3 relied on the HTBI primer set. TCRdb re-analysed the multiplex PCR reads in MiXCR, keeping a single row per CDR3 protein. The data contain 300,000 to 350,000 distinct CDR3 sequences, roughly 17% of them singletons. Deletions cut 1 base from V and 8 bases from J, with 11 bases between. This CDR3 is 13 amino acids long. The authors took PBMCs from roughly 9.3 ml fresh peripheral blood. Many counts were recorded for this clonotype.

The sample consisted of blood. The rearrangement joins TRBV12-3 or TRBV12-4 to TRBJ1-1; TRBD1 might be the D (5 bases). The TCR was taken from a man younger than 40 with Graves' hyperthyroidism. The CDR3 here is CASSLVSSGEAFF. The CDR3 DNA follows: TGTGCCAGCAGTTTAGTTAGTTCAGGGGAAGCTTTCTTT.